This passage covers 25 T cell receptor beta chains from one sample sequenced in a study of PD-1 blockade in classical Hodgkin lymphoma. The data were produced by immunoSEQ multiplex PCR, yet TCRdb's version contains in-frame clones alone and is incomplete. The table records approximately 22,000 clones, under 85% of them present only once. As to time point: cycle 4 day 1 (C4D1), after 6 weeks of nivolumab. Each patient's relapse followed autologous stem cell transplantation, and brentuximab vedotin exposure varied. The sample was peripheral blood mononuclear cells (PBMCs), taken before the fourth cycle of nivolumab. These TCRs come from a human donor with classical Hodgkin lymphoma.

CDR3 residues: CVCHQGGGYTF. Here the CDR3 DNA reads TGTGTCTGCCACCAAGGGGGCGGCTACACCTTC. This chain joins TRBV2 and TRBJ1-2; TRBD1 agrees at 7 bases. CDR1 and CDR2 from the germline V gene are SNHLY and FYNNEI. The CDR3 is 11 amino acids.

This clone was seen only once. V usage is TRBV18 and J usage is TRBJ2-1; 7 bases are a match to TRBD1. CDR1 is KGHSH, CDR2 LQKENI, per germline. V trimming: 6 bases; J trimming: 3 bases; junction bases outside the gene matches: 8. The CDR3 has 15 residues. The CDR3 loop is CASSPGQVIYNEQFF. The CDR3 DNA follows: TGTGCCAGCTCTCCTGGACAGGTTATCTACAATGAGCAGTTCTTC.

This chain joins TRBV6-5 and TRBJ2-7; no clear D. The V and J ends lost 0 bases and 2 bases respectively, with 8 bases between them. The CDR3 loop spans 14 amino acids. Per germline, CDR1 MNHEY and CDR2 SVGAGI. The CDR3 is CASSYSRNTYEQYF. For the CDR3, the DNA is TGTGCCAGCAGTTACTCCAGGAACACCTACGAGCAGTACTTC.

Written as DNA, the CDR3 is TGTGCCAGCAGCCTTGGACAGGGGCTCTACGAGCAGTACTTC. Translated, it gives CASSLGQGLYEQYF. The chain joins TRBV7-9 to TRBJ2-7, with TRBD1 matching 9 bases. V lost 5 bases, J lost 3 bases, and 5 bases stayed unmatched. The CDR3 is 14 amino acids. CDR1 and CDR2 (germline): SEHNR, FQNEAQ (reference sequence).

This rearrangement joins TRBV19 to TRBJ1-1; 9 bases are a match to TRBD1. The junction had 1 base not matched to a gene; V was cut back by 6 bases and J by 5 bases. The CDR3 sequence is 12 residues long. Germline values: CDR1 LNHDA, CDR2 SQIVND (reference sequence). The CDR3 loop reads CASRTGGTEAFF. Written as DNA, the CDR3 is TGTGCCAGTAGGACAGGGGGGACTGAAGCTTTCTTT.

The chain carries TRBV7-9 and TRBJ2-3; TRBD2 aligns across 8 bases. The CDR3 has 16 amino acids. Germline lookup yields CDR1 SEHNR and CDR2 FQNEAQ (reference sequence). J lost 3 bases, V lost 5 bases, and 10 bases had no gene match. CDR3 sequence reads: CASSAQREPRTDTQYF. The DNA for the CDR3 is TGTGCCAGCAGCGCGCAGCGGGAGCCGCGGACAGATACGCAGTATTTT.

The gene calls are TRBV19 and TRBJ1-1; D gene uncertain. This CDR3 has 11 residues. Trimming removed 6 bases from V and 8 bases from J, with 10 bases in between. Germline V lookup: CDR1 LNHDA, CDR2 SQIVND (reference sequence). The CDR3 DNA is TGTGCCAGTAGGATATATGGGGAAGCTTTCTTT. It encodes CASRIYGEAFF.

The chain combines TRBV5-6 with TRBJ2-7, with TRBD2 matching over 12 bases. The CDR3 contains 15 residues. The V and J ends lost 4 bases and 2 bases, in that order; junction bases with no gene match: 4. Germline CDR1 reads SGHDT; CDR2 reads YYEEEE. CDR3 in amino acids: CASSPLAGGPYEQYF. The DNA of the CDR3 is TGTGCCAGCAGCCCACTAGCGGGAGGACCCTACGAGCAGTACTTC.

V and J are TRBV5-4 and TRBJ2-7; D might be TRBD2 (5 bases). The germline V and J ends were trimmed by 5 bases and 7 bases, with 22 bases remaining between them. Germline CDR1 and CDR2: SGHNT and YYREEE (reference sequence). This CDR3 comprises 15 residues. The chain's CDR3 is CASRALGRGLGEQYF. The CDR3 coding sequence is TGTGCCAGCAGGGCGTTGGGCAGAGGGCTCGGAGAGCAGTACTTC.

The CDR3 spells CASSIQGAGAEAFF. The CDR3 DNA is TGTGCCAGTAGTATTCAAGGGGCCGGGGCTGAAGCTTTCTTT. The chain joins TRBV19 to TRBJ1-1; the D gene is possibly TRBD1 (5 bases). This CDR3 is built from 14 residues. The V and J ends lost 3 bases and 6 bases respectively, with 14 bases between them. Germline V gene sequence: CDR1 LNHDA, CDR2 SQIVND (reference sequence).

This clone was counted only a few times. The chain recombines TRBV19 with TRBJ1-1; no reliable D call. The CDR3 is made up of 16 amino acids. The V end lost 5 bases, the J end lost 4 bases, and 20 bases lay between the germline ends. The germline V gene has CDR1 LNHDA and CDR2 SQIVND (reference sequence). The CDR3: CASSVVYSIGGTEAFF. As DNA, the CDR3 is TGTGCCAGTAGTGTGGTCTACAGCATAGGTGGCACTGAAGCTTTCTTT.

The rearrangement joins TRBV29-1 to TRBJ2-3; D might be TRBD2 (6 bases). Trimming removed 0 bases at V and 2 bases at J, with 15 bases between. The germline V gene has CDR1 SQVTM and CDR2 ANQGSEA. The length of the CDR3 is 16 residues. CDR3 DNA sequence: TGCAGCGTTGAAGATTCTAGGAGGGGTTTCACAGATACGCAGTATTTT. Translated, it gives CSVEDSRRGFTDTQYF.

J is TRBJ2-2 and V is TRBV11-2; 11 bases map to TRBD2. CDR1 and CDR2 from the germline V gene are SGHAT and FQNNGV. The CDR3 totals 15 residues. The V gene end was trimmed by 6 bases and the J gene end by 5 bases; junction bases not matched to a gene: 5. The CDR3 loop reads CASSLLAGETGELFF. The CDR3 nucleotides are TGTGCCAGCAGTTTACTAGCGGGAGAAACCGGGGAGCTGTTTTTT.

This clone came up once. This chain joins TRBV5-1 and TRBJ1-4; tentative D call: TRBD1 (5 bases). The V end lost 0 bases, the J end lost 4 bases, and 13 bases lay between the germline ends. The CDR3 has 16 residues. Germline CDR1 and CDR2: SGHRS and YFSETQ. DNA of the CDR3: TGCGCCAGCAGCTTGGGCCCCCGGGGCCGTAATGAAAAACTGTTTTTT. Translating it yields CASSLGPRGRNEKLFF.

The rearrangement joins TRBV19 to TRBJ2-7, with 9 bases fitting TRBD1. The germline V gene has CDR1 LNHDA and CDR2 SQIVND (reference sequence). This CDR3 contains 17 residues. Trimming at V came to 3 bases and at J to 1 base, leaving 10 bases not matched to a gene. The CDR3: CASSMTGTGIGSYEQYF. The CDR3 bases are TGTGCCAGTAGTATGACCGGGACAGGGATAGGATCCTACGAGCAGTACTTC.

V usage is TRBV7-9 and J usage is TRBJ1-1; D ambiguous. CDR3 length: 13 residues. Trimming took 1 base from V and 6 from J, leaving 9 bases between them. Germline-derived CDR1 and CDR2 are SEHNR and FQNEAQ (reference sequence). The CDR3 sequence is CASSLEVIPEAFF. The CDR3 coding sequence is TGTGCCAGCAGCTTAGAGGTCATCCCTGAAGCTTTCTTT.

This clone appeared a single time. The chain employs TRBV7-9 and TRBJ1-1, with D uncertain. This CDR3 has 14 amino acids. Trimming shortened V by 6 bases and J by 6 bases, and 17 bases separated the two germline ends. CDR1 SEHNR and CDR2 FQNEAQ come from the germline V gene (reference sequence). CDR3: CASRPQASGAEAFF. The CDR3, as DNA: TGTGCCAGCAGACCCCAGGCGAGTGGGGCTGAAGCTTTCTTT.

The rearrangement links TRBV30 to TRBJ2-4; 7 bases align to TRBD1. This CDR3 region has 16 residues. The germline CDR1 and CDR2 sequences are GTSNPN and SVGIG (reference sequence). With 0 bases clipped from V and 1 base from J, the junction kept 6 bases outside the gene matches. CDR3 protein: CAWSVPRGWAKNIQYF. The CDR3 coding sequence is TGTGCCTGGAGTGTACCCAGGGGGTGGGCCAAAAACATTCAGTACTTC.

This clone has more than one count but fewer than ten. This same CDR3 is encoded by further DNA sequences in the sample. This sequence joins TRBV5-1 and TRBJ2-1; D might be TRBD1 or TRBD2, each matching 5 bases. V was cut by 0 bases and J by 0 bases, with 10 bases left in between. The CDR3 consists of 16 residues. Looked up from germline, CDR1 is SGHRS and CDR2 is YFSETQ. In DNA form, the CDR3 reads TGCGCCAGCAGCTTGGATTCTGGGGGCTCCTACAATGAGCAGTTCTTC. Amino acid sequence: CASSLDSGGSYNEQFF.

This clone was seen only a few times. The chain combines TRBV19 with TRBJ2-2; TRBD1 is a possible D gene (6 bases). The CDR3 extends over 18 amino acids. The V end lost 4 bases, the J end lost 7 bases, and 25 bases lay between the germline ends. Germline V gene lookup returns CDR1 LNHDA and CDR2 SQIVND (reference sequence). For the CDR3, the DNA is TGTGCCAGTAGTAATACAGGGATGGCCCTTCTAACAGGCGGGGAGCTGTTTTTT. This codes for CASSNTGMALLTGGELFF.

The V call is TRBV7-3, the J call TRBJ1-6; D is perhaps TRBD1 (6 bases). Germline loops: CDR1 SGHTA, CDR2 FQGTGA. CDR3 length: 14 residues. V lost 4 bases and J lost 3, with 7 bases in between. The CDR3 DNA reads TGTGCCAGCAGCTCAGGGGTCTATAATTCACCCCTCCACTTT. It encodes CASSSGVYNSPLHF.

This chain joins TRBV5-6 and TRBJ1-1; D gene uncertain. The CDR3 contains 17 residues. Trimming left V 0 bases short and J 0 bases short, with 15 bases between. Germline V CDR1 and CDR2: SGHDT, YYEEEE. The CDR3 region is CASSLGPQRQLNTEAFF. The DNA of the CDR3 is TGTGCCAGCAGCTTGGGCCCCCAACGGCAACTGAACACTGAAGCTTTCTTT. The full variable domain, in which reference TRBV5-6 and TRBJ1-1 provide the parts outside the CDR3, is DAGVTQSPTHLIKTRGQQVTLRCSPKSGHDTVSWYQQALGQGPQFIFQYYEEEERQRGNFPDRFSGHQFPNYSSELNVNALLLGDSALYLCASSLGPQRQLNTEAFFGQGTRLTVV.

The J gene is TRBJ2-2, the V gene TRBV5-4; 7 bases map to TRBD1. The CDR3 runs to 14 residues. Losses at the gene ends were 0 bases for V and 5 bases for J; bases not matched to a gene: 1. Per germline, CDR1 SGHNT and CDR2 YYREEE (reference sequence). The CDR3 loop is CASSLARGTGELFF. In DNA, the CDR3 is TGTGCCAGCAGCTTGGCCAGGGGGACCGGGGAGCTGTTTTTT.

This chain joins TRBV18 and TRBJ1-2, with D hard to call. CDR3 length equals 14 residues. V was clipped by 6 bases and J by 4 bases, with 15 bases between them. CDR1 is KGHSH and CDR2 is LQKENI in the germline V gene. DNA for the CDR3: TGTGCCAGCTCTCTTCAGGAAACCAGCTATGGCTACACCTTC. Translated, it gives CASSLQETSYGYTF.

The chain employs TRBV6-5 and TRBJ2-2; D remains ambiguous. The CDR3 sequence is 13 residues long. Trimming shortened V by 4 bases and J by 5 bases, and 8 bases separated the two germline ends. Per the germline V gene, CDR1 is MNHEY and CDR2 is SVGAGI. The CDR3 nucleotides read TGTGCCAGCAGTTTAATAGTGACCGGGGAGCTGTTTTTT. Translation: CASSLIVTGELFF.